Listed below are T cell receptor beta chains from one sample, sequenced in a study of T cells in severe cutaneous drug reactions. Reanalyzing the multiplex PCR reads, TCRdb keeps one entry per CDR3 protein, without DNA. The repertoire table contains about 2,700 distinct CDR3 sequences. Sequencing was done on a sample of cells from a skin blister. The receptors come from a human donor with toxic epidermal necrolysis, a severe cutaneous drug reaction. CDR3s include the opening cysteine and the closing phenylalanine or tryptophan. Each record gives: CDR3 length, J gene, V gene, clone size, CDR3 protein. For some rows the clone size is stated as once, few or many, or as a class when expanded; others skip it.

13 | TRBJ1-1 | TRBV2 | NA | CASMSEGNTEAFF
15 | TRBJ2-7 | TRBV6-5 | NA | CASSYGTPSSYEQYF
15 | TRBJ2-7 | TRBV7-2 | NA | CASSFGTSSSYEQYF
15 | TRBJ2-7 | TRBV7-2 | NA | CASSLLAAASYEQYF
11 | TRBJ2-2 | TRBV6-6 | NA | CASTVDGELFF
15 | TRBJ2-6 | TRBV3-1 | medium-sized | CASSLGVSGANVLTF
16 | TRBJ2-1 | TRBV24-1 | medium-sized | CATSDSDRGLYQRQFF
13 | TRBJ2-7 | TRBV7-9 | large | CASWSRDSYEQYF
13 | TRBJ2-7 | TRBV6-1 | NA | CASPPGLAGREYF
19 | TRBJ2-2 | TRBV6-5 | NA | CASSYSGYRTGPNTGELFF
14 | TRBJ2-1 | TRBV6-2/TRBV6-3 | NA | CASSYWVGYNEQFF
15 | TRBJ2-7 | TRBV9 | NA | CASSIAGGSSYEQYF
14 | TRBJ2-7 | TRBV29-1 | NA | CSVSTGTRSYEQYF
21 | TRBJ1-2 | TRBV28 | NA | CASSLAPQETQYFGPGRGYTF
15 | TRBJ2-7 | TRBV28 | NA | CASSVTGQGAYEQYF
15 | TRBJ2-7 | TRBV27 | medium-sized | CASSSFGGRNYEQYF
15 | TRBJ2-1 | TRBV5-6 | medium-sized | CASSLGDRAYNEQFF
15 | TRBJ1-4 | TRBV2 | NA | CASSGAAISNEKLFF
14 | TRBJ2-7 | TRBV12-3/TRBV12-4 | NA | CASSTARTHYEQYF
14 | TRBJ2-1 | TRBV29-1 | medium-sized | CSVGWWETYNEQFF
15 | TRBJ2-2 | TRBV12-3/TRBV12-4 | NA | CASSFSGFNTGEPFF
18 | TRBJ2-7 | TRBV2 | NA | CASSEADPPGHEPYEQYF
15 | TRBJ2-1 | TRBV11-2 | NA | CASSMGTSRWHEQFF
15 | TRBJ2-3 | TRBV9 | NA | CASSVGRAGSDTQYF
16 | TRBJ2-4 | TRBV6-6 | NA | CASSYTFGGAENIQYF
17 | TRBJ2-2 | TRBV7-2 | large | CASSLRPPGEITGELFF